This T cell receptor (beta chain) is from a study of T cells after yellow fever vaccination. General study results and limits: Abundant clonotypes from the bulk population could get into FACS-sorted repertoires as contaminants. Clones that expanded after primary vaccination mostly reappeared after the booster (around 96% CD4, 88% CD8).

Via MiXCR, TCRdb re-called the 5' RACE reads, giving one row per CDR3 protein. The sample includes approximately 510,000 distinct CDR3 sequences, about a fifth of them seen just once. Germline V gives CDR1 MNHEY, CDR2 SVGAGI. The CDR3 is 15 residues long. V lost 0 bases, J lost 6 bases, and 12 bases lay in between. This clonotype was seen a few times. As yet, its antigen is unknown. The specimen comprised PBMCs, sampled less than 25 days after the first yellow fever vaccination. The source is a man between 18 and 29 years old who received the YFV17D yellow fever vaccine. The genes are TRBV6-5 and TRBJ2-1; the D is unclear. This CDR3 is CASSYSSSPSNEQFF. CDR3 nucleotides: TGTGCCAGCAGTTACTCGAGTAGCCCTTCCAATGAGCAGTTCTTC.